The source of this TCR beta chain is a study of shared clonotypes between healthy human individuals. Whole-study context: Each donor's CD8 memory used one plate, CD8 naive two, each CD4 subset three. Study-wide results and limits: Incompleteness in sorted-subset sequencing, despite large depth, was shown by rarefaction. Generally, naive subsets (rather than memory subsets) showed larger estimated richness.

In the source study's methods: ImmunoSEQ yielded junction-only sequences lacking quality scores, so filtering differed. Using immunoSEQ multiplex PCR, the repertoire was profiled, and TCRdb retains in-frame clones only, with some absent. For V, J and clone size, that table is used; D and trimming come from the DNA. Of roughly 2,300,000 clones listed, roughly 90% are singletons. With 3 bases clipped from V and 0 bases from J, the junction kept 2 bases outside the gene matches. This CDR3 comprises 14 residues. Germline values: CDR1 SGHRS, CDR2 YFSETQ. As to this clone: The antigen is unknown.

This chain links TRBV5-1 with TRBJ1-2; the match to TRBD1 covers 7 bases. The clonotype originates from a man younger than 35 in good health. Some clones in this sample may be carry-over from other donors' samples. The sample was naive CD4+ T cells from PBMCs. The sample's subset: CD45RA+ positively selected. In DNA form, the CDR3 reads TGCGCCAGCAGCTCGACAGGGACTAACTATGGCTACACCTTC. Translated: CASSSTGTNYGYTF.